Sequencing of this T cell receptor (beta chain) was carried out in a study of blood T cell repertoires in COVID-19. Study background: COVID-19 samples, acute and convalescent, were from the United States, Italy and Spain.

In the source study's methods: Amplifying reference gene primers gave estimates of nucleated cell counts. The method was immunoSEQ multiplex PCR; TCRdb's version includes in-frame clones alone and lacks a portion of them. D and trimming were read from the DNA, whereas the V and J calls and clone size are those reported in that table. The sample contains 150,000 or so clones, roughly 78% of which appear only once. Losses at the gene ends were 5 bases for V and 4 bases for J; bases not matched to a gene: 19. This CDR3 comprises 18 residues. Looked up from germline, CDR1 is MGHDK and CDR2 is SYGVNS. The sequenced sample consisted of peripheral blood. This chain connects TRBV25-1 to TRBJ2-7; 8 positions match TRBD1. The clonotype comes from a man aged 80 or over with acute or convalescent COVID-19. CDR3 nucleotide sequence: TGTGCCAGCAGTCCCTATCCCGGACAGGGCCCTCTTGGATACGAGCAGTACTTC. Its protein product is CASSPYPGQGPLGYEQYF.